This record looks at one TCR beta chain sequence and its context. V dropped 0 bases and J dropped 8 bases, with 18 bases sitting between them. This CDR3 comprises 16 residues. CDR1 is SGHRS and CDR2 is YFSETQ in the germline V gene. The data belong to a study of blood T cell repertoires in COVID-19. Looking at the study overall: Sites across the United States, Italy and Spain contributed samples from acute and convalescent COVID-19. Sample material is recorded as cDNA or gDNA derived from T cells, B-cell-depleted T cells, or PBMCs.

Repertoires were generated with immunoSEQ multiplex PCR, while TCRdb's copy carries only in-frame clones and drops some. The table shows 130,000 to 150,000 clones, with approximately 80% occurring only once. The receptor comes from a human donor in a cohort sampled during active COVID-19. V usage is TRBV5-1 and J usage is TRBJ2-1; perhaps TRBD1 as D (6 bases). The source material was peripheral blood. The CDR3 DNA follows: TGCGCCAGCAGCTTGGCCGGTACGCAGGGGAAGTATGAGCAGTTCTTC. Translated: CASSLAGTQGKYEQFF.